The rows below give T cell receptor beta chains drawn from one sample of a study of shared clonotypes between healthy human individuals. Here immunoSEQ multiplex PCR was the method, and the copy in TCRdb shows in-frame clones only, minus some. Of around 2.1 million clones in the sample, almost 96% were seen once. Sequenced material: naive CD4+ T cells sorted from blood. Receptors originate from a man between 18 and 35 years old in good health. Each CDR3 is given with its conserved first and last residue. The D gene is left open where the match is weak. Size is omitted from some rows. Given values are once, few, many or a class for expanded clones.

clone size: once; V gene: TRBV5-8; D gene: .; J gene: TRBJ2-7; CDR3 DNA: TGTGCCAGCAGCGTGCCGGGACAAGGTCTCGAGCAGTACTTC; CDR3 protein: CASSVPGQGLEQYF
clone size: .; V gene: TRBV7-9; D gene: TRBD1; J gene: TRBJ1-1; CDR3 DNA: TGTGCCACCGAGCACTTGGGGACAGGGGTTGCTGAAGCTTTCTTT; CDR3 protein: CATEHLGTGVAEAFF
clone size: .; V gene: TRBV4-1; D gene: .; J gene: TRBJ1-2; CDR3 DNA: TGCGCCAGCAGCCAAGAAGGGACACTTCTCCCGGGGAGCTACACCTTC; CDR3 protein: CASSQEGTLLPGSYTF
clone size: .; V gene: TRBV4-2; D gene: .; J gene: TRBJ2-1; CDR3 DNA: TGTGCCAGCAGCCAAGACCGGGACCCCTCCTACAATGAGCAGTTCTTC; CDR3 protein: CASSQDRDPSYNEQFF
clone size: .; V gene: TRBV6-1; D gene: .; J gene: TRBJ2-2; CDR3 DNA: TGTGCCAGCACCGAGGGTCCGATCCCCGGGGAGCTGTTTTTT; CDR3 protein: CASTEGPIPGELFF
clone size: .; V gene: TRBV5-1; D gene: .; J gene: TRBJ2-7; CDR3 DNA: TGCGCCAGCAGAGTTTATCGGACAGACAACTACGAGCAGTACTTC; CDR3 protein: CASRVYRTDNYEQYF
clone size: .; V gene: TRBV11-2; D gene: .; J gene: TRBJ2-7; CDR3 DNA: TGTGCCAGCACCCTTGGGCGGATTGACTACGAGCAGTACTTC; CDR3 protein: CASTLGRIDYEQYF
clone size: .; V gene: TRBV27; D gene: .; J gene: TRBJ2-7; CDR3 DNA: TGTGCCAGCAGTTTTGGGGGGGCAGGGGAGCAGTACTTC; CDR3 protein: CASSFGGAGEQYF
clone size: few; V gene: TRBV29-1; D gene: .; J gene: TRBJ2-2; CDR3 DNA: TGCAGCGTTGAAGGGCAGGTTGGCGGGGAGCTGTTTTTT; CDR3 protein: CSVEGQVGGELFF
clone size: .; V gene: TRBV5-6; D gene: TRBD1; J gene: TRBJ2-1; CDR3 DNA: TGTGCCAGCAGCTCCCCATCTTCAAGACAGGGGCAGTTCTTC; CDR3 protein: CASSSPSSRQGQFF
clone size: .; V gene: TRBV20-1; D gene: .; J gene: TRBJ1-3; CDR3 DNA: TGCAGTGCTAGGGGTGGAAACACCATATATTTT; CDR3 protein: CSARGGNTIYF
clone size: .; V gene: TRBV19; D gene: TRBD1; J gene: TRBJ1-4; CDR3 DNA: TGTGCCAGTAGTTCTACGGACAGGGCCGCTAATGAAAAACTGTTTTTT; CDR3 protein: CASSSTDRAANEKLFF
clone size: .; V gene: TRBV27; D gene: .; J gene: TRBJ2-3; CDR3 DNA: TGTGCCAGCAGCCCTCCCCGAGGGAAGGGCACAGATACGCAGTATTTT; CDR3 protein: CASSPPRGKGTDTQYF
clone size: .; V gene: TRBV27; D gene: .; J gene: TRBJ2-1; CDR3 DNA: TGTGCCAGCAGTTTATCGAGGGAGAGGAGGAATGAGCAGTTCTTC; CDR3 protein: CASSLSRERRNEQFF
clone size: .; V gene: TRBV6-1; D gene: TRBD1; J gene: TRBJ1-2; CDR3 DNA: TGTGCCAGCAGTGAACCTCTGACAGGGGGCAATGGCTACACCTTC; CDR3 protein: CASSEPLTGGNGYTF
clone size: .; V gene: TRBV30; D gene: .; J gene: TRBJ1-2; CDR3 DNA: TGTGCCTGGAGGGGACTCAGATATGGCTACACCTTC; CDR3 protein: CAWRGLRYGYTF
clone size: few; V gene: TRBV10-1; D gene: .; J gene: TRBJ1-1; CDR3 DNA: TGCGCCAGCAGTGAGAGGGGACTTAATACTGAAGCTTTCTTT; CDR3 protein: CASSERGLNTEAFF
clone size: once; V gene: TRBV5-4; D gene: TRBD1; J gene: TRBJ1-4; CDR3 DNA: TGTGCCAGCAGCTTTGGGACAGGGGAGGATGAAAAACTGTTTTTT; CDR3 protein: CASSFGTGEDEKLFF
clone size: .; V gene: TRBV30; D gene: .; J gene: TRBJ2-1; CDR3 DNA: TGTGCCTGGAGTAGGGGACCCGGGAATGAGCAGTTCTTC; CDR3 protein: CAWSRGPGNEQFF
clone size: .; V gene: TRBV29-1; D gene: .; J gene: TRBJ2-2; CDR3 DNA: TGCAGCGTTGAAAGAACCGGGGAGCTGTTTTTT; CDR3 protein: CSVERTGELFF
clone size: .; V gene: TRBV30; D gene: TRBD2; J gene: TRBJ2-3; CDR3 DNA: TGTGCCTGGAAGAAGCCGGGACTAGCGGACACAGATACGCAGTATTTT; CDR3 protein: CAWKKPGLADTDTQYF
clone size: .; V gene: TRBV6-5; D gene: .; J gene: TRBJ1-2; CDR3 DNA: TGTGCCAGCAGTTACTCGACACAGGGAAACTATGGCTACACCTTC; CDR3 protein: CASSYSTQGNYGYTF
clone size: .; V gene: TRBV19; D gene: TRBD1; J gene: TRBJ1-2; CDR3 DNA: TGTGCCAGTAGGGGACAGGGGAGCGACTATGGCTACACCTTC; CDR3 protein: CASRGQGSDYGYTF
clone size: .; V gene: TRBV27; D gene: TRBD2; J gene: TRBJ2-7; CDR3 DNA: TGTGCCAGCAGTTTTAGGGTAGCGGGTAGCCGTCACGAGCAGTACTTC; CDR3 protein: CASSFRVAGSRHEQYF
clone size: .; V gene: TRBV23-1; D gene: .; J gene: TRBJ1-5; CDR3 DNA: TGCGCCAGCAGTCAATCGATAAGAGGGCCCTTGCGTAGCAATCAGCCCCAGCATTTT; CDR3 protein: CASSQSIRGPLRSNQPQHF
clone size: .; V gene: TRBV7-2; D gene: .; J gene: TRBJ2-1; CDR3 DNA: TGTGCCAGCAGCGACTACAATGAGCAGTTCTTC; CDR3 protein: CASSDYNEQFF
clone size: .; V gene: TRBV5-4; D gene: TRBD1; J gene: TRBJ2-1; CDR3 DNA: TGTGCCAGCAGGTTCCCCGACAGGGGCGATGAGCAGTTCTTC; CDR3 protein: CASRFPDRGDEQFF
clone size: .; V gene: TRBV30; D gene: .; J gene: TRBJ2-4; CDR3 DNA: TGTGCCTGGAGTAAAACAGTCCTACTAGCCAAAAACATTCAGTACTTC; CDR3 protein: CAWSKTVLLAKNIQYF
clone size: .; V gene: TRBV7-2; D gene: .; J gene: TRBJ2-5; CDR3 DNA: TGTGCCAGCAGCCTGGGCCTTTCCCAAGAGACCCAGTACTTC; CDR3 protein: CASSLGLSQETQYF
clone size: .; V gene: TRBV18; D gene: TRBD1; J gene: TRBJ2-7; CDR3 DNA: TGTGCCAGCTCACCACCAGGACAGGCCCAGGGCGAGCAGTACTTC; CDR3 protein: CASSPPGQAQGEQYF
clone size: .; V gene: TRBV7-6; D gene: .; J gene: TRBJ2-5; CDR3 DNA: TGTGCCAGCAGCTTATCAGCCTCGCTGCTGTACCAAGAGACCCAGTACTTC; CDR3 protein: CASSLSASLLYQETQYF
clone size: .; V gene: TRBV2; D gene: TRBD2; J gene: TRBJ2-5; CDR3 DNA: TGTGCCAGCATGGCTAGCGGTTTTGGGGAGACCCAGTACTTC; CDR3 protein: CASMASGFGETQYF
clone size: .; V gene: TRBV9; D gene: .; J gene: TRBJ1-2; CDR3 DNA: TGTGCCAGCAGCGTAGTTGACGCCGGGCTCTATGGCTACACCTTC; CDR3 protein: CASSVVDAGLYGYTF
clone size: .; V gene: TRBV4-1; D gene: .; J gene: TRBJ2-5; CDR3 DNA: TGCGCCAGCAGCCAAGTTCACTTAATTTCAGCAGAGACCCAGTACTTC; CDR3 protein: CASSQVHLISAETQYF
clone size: .; V gene: TRBV28; D gene: .; J gene: TRBJ2-3; CDR3 DNA: TGTGCCAGCAGTAGGGACCAGCGGGCAGATACGCAGTATTTT; CDR3 protein: CASSRDQRADTQYF
clone size: .; V gene: TRBV28; D gene: .; J gene: TRBJ1-5; CDR3 DNA: TGTGCCAGCAGTTTATACAGTAGCAATCAGCCCCAGCATTTT; CDR3 protein: CASSLYSSNQPQHF
clone size: .; V gene: TRBV25-1; D gene: .; J gene: TRBJ1-5; CDR3 DNA: TGTGCCAGCAGTGAACCGGGGGGGAATCAGCCCCAGCATTTT; CDR3 protein: CASSEPGGNQPQHF
clone size: .; V gene: TRBV19; D gene: .; J gene: TRBJ1-5; CDR3 DNA: TGTGCCAGTAGTATAGATAGGGGCCGGAATCAGCCCCAGCATTTT; CDR3 protein: CASSIDRGRNQPQHF
clone size: .; V gene: TRBV6-5; D gene: .; J gene: TRBJ2-7; CDR3 DNA: TGTGCCAGCAGAAACCTAGCCGTGAGATACGAGCAGTACTTC; CDR3 protein: CASRNLAVRYEQYF
clone size: .; V gene: TRBV18; D gene: .; J gene: TRBJ2-5; CDR3 DNA: TGTGCCAGCTCACCCCGACAGAAAGAGACCCAGTACTTC; CDR3 protein: CASSPRQKETQYF
clone size: .; V gene: TRBV5-6; D gene: .; J gene: TRBJ2-7; CDR3 DNA: TGTGCCAGCAGCGTGGTGTCGGGGGGCTCCCTGGAGCAGTACTTC; CDR3 protein: CASSVVSGGSLEQYF